The 9 T cell receptor beta chains in this list originate from one sample, sequenced in a study of CD8+CD57+ T cells in acquired aplastic anemia. For sequencing, patients were chosen who had shown expansion of CD8+CD57+ cells by flow cytometry. CDR3 and TCR beta VDJ profiling relied on genomic DNA as the template. TCRdb redid the calling of the reads with MiXCR, one entry per CDR3 protein. The table shows 150,000 to 200,000 distinct CDR3 sequences, with 40% to 50% occurring only once. Sequenced material: sorted CD4+, CD8+, or CD8+CD57+ T cells (not recorded which) from PBMCs. These receptors all come from a human donor with aplastic anemia.

This clonotype was picked up one time. This sequence joins TRBV19 and TRBJ1-6, with 10 bases lining up with TRBD1. J gave up 7 bases and V 8 bases, and 5 bases lay outside the gene matches. Germline V gene sequence: CDR1 LNHDA, CDR2 SQIVND (reference sequence). The length of the CDR3 is 14 residues. The CDR3 nucleotides are TGTGCCAGTTCCGGGACAGGGGACAATTCACCCCTCCACTTT. It encodes CASSGTGDNSPLHF.

In this sample, this clonotype turned up many times. The chain couples TRBV6-5 to TRBJ1-2; a weak D match, TRBD1 (6 bases). The CDR3 is 13 amino acids. V lost 2 bases and J 7 bases, leaving 11 bases between the germline ends. Per the germline V gene, CDR1 is MNHEY and CDR2 is SVGAGI. CDR3 nucleotides: TGTGCCAGCAGTTACGAACAGGGTACTGGCTACACCTTC. It yields the protein CASSYEQGTGYTF.

At least ten counts were recorded for this clonotype. The chain has TRBV11-2 and TRBJ2-2, with 10 bases aligning to TRBD1. Germline loops: CDR1 SGHAT, CDR2 FQNNGV. This CDR3 region has 16 residues. Trimming took 4 bases from V and 2 from J; bases not matched to a gene: 4. This CDR3 is CASSYGQGVNTGELFF. The DNA for the CDR3 is TGTGCCAGCAGCTACGGACAGGGGGTTAACACCGGGGAGCTGTTTTTT.

The chain recombines TRBV15 with TRBJ1-6; no firm D call. The V gene's germline CDR1 is LNHNV and CDR2 YYDKDF (reference sequence). Deletions cut 0 bases from V and 7 bases from J, with 7 bases between. This CDR3 contains 14 residues. CDR3 bases: TGTGCCACCAGCAGAGATCCTAGCAATTCACCCCTCCACTTT. Translated: CATSRDPSNSPLHF.

This chain joins TRBV19 and TRBJ1-1; no clear D. Germline V lookup: CDR1 LNHDA, CDR2 SQIVND (reference sequence). V was shortened by 8 bases and J by 2 bases, with 3 bases between the two germline ends. This CDR3 contains 10 residues. Written as DNA, the CDR3 is TGTGCCAGTGCTAACACTGAAGCTTTCTTT. It codes for CASANTEAFF.

This rearrangement joins TRBV7-9 to TRBJ1-1; no definite D call. The germline CDR1 and CDR2 sequences are SEHNR and FQNEAQ (reference sequence). This CDR3 comprises 14 residues. V gave up 3 bases and J gave up 4 bases, with 12 bases separating them. In nucleotides, the CDR3 is TGTGCCAGCAGCTTCGGCCCTACGACCACTGAAGCTTTCTTT. Protein: CASSFGPTTTEAFF.

This clonotype is a singleton in its sample. The gene calls are TRBV20-1 and TRBJ1-2; 7 bases are a match to TRBD1. Germline lookup yields CDR1 DFQATT and CDR2 SNEGSKA (reference sequence). The V segment lost 3 bases and the J segment 4 bases; nucleotides outside the gene matches: 8. CDR3 length: 14 amino acids. In DNA form, the CDR3 reads TGCAGTGCTAGGGGTGACAGGGTCGGCTATGGCTACACCTTC. Protein sequence: CSARGDRVGYGYTF.

This clonotype occurred many times. This chain joins TRBV19 and TRBJ1-1, with D unresolved. CDR1 and CDR2 (germline): LNHDA, SQIVND (reference sequence). This CDR3 region has 15 residues. With 3 bases removed from V and 2 bases from J, the gap between germline ends came to 13 bases. This CDR3 is CASSMRSDINTEAFF. DNA of the CDR3: TGTGCCAGTAGTATGAGGAGTGACATAAACACTGAAGCTTTCTTT.

This sequence joins TRBV10-2 and TRBJ1-2, with 8 bases aligning to TRBD1. The junction had 8 bases not matched to a gene; V was cut back by 6 bases and J by 5 bases. The CDR3 is made up of 14 amino acids. CDR1 and CDR2 from the germline V gene are WSHSY and SAAADI. The CDR3 DNA reads TGCGCCAGCAGCACAGGGACAGGAATATATGGCTACACCTTC. Protein: CASSTGTGIYGYTF.